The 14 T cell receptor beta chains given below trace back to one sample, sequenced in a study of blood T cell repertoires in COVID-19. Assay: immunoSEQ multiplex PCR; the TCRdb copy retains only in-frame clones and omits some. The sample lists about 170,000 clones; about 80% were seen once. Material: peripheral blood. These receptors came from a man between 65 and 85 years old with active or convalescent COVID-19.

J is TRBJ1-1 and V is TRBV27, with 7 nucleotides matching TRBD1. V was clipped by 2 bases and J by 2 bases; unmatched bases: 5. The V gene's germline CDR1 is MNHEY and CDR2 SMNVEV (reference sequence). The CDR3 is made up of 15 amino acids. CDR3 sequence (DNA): TGTGCCAGCAGTTTACTGGGACAGCTAAACACTGAAGCTTTCTTT. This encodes CASSLLGQLNTEAFF.

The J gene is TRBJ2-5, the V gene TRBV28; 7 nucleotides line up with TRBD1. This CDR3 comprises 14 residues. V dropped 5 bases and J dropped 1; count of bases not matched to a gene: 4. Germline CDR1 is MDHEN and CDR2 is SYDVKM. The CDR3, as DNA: TGTGCCAGCAGTGTAAGACAGGGCCAAGAGACCCAGTACTTC. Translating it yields CASSVRQGQETQYF.

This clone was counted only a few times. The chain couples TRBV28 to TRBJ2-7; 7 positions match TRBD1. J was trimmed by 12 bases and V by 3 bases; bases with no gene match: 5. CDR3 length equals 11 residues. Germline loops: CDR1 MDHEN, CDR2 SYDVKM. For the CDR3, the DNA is TGTGCCAGCAGTTTGTGGGACAGTGCGTACTTC. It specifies CASSLWDSAYF.

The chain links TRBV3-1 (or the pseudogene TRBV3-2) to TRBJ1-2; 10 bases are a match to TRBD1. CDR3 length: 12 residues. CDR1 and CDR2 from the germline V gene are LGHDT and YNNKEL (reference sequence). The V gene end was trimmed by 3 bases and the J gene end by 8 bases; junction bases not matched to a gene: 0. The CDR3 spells CASSQTGGGYTF. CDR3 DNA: TGTGCCAGCAGCCAGACAGGGGGCGGCTACACCTTC.

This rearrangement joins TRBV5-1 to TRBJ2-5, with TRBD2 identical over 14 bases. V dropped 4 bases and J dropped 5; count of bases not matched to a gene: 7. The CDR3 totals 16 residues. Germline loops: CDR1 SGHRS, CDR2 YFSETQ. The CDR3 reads CASSTRTSGGRETQYF. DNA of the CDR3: TGCGCCAGCAGCACCCGGACTAGCGGGGGGCGGGAGACCCAGTACTTC.

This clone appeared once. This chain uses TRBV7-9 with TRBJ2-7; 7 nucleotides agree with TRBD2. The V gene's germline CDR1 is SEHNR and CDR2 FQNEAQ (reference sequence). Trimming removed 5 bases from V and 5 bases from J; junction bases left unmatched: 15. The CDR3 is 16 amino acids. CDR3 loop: CASSRAGSAISDEQYF. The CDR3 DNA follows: TGTGCCAGCAGCCGAGCGGGGTCTGCGATCTCGGACGAGCAGTACTTC.

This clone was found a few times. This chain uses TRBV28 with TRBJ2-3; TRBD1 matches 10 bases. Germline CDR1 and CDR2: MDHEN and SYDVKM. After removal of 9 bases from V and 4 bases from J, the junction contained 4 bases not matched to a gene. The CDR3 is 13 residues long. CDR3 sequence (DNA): TGTGCCAGTGGACAGGGGGGGTCAGATACGCAGTATTTT. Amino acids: CASGQGGSDTQYF. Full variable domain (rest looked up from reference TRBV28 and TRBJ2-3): DVKVTQSSRYLVKRTGEKVFLECVQDMDHENMFWYRQDPGLGLRLIYFSYDVKMKEKGDIPEGYSVSREKKERFSLILESASTNQTSMYLCASGQGGSDTQYFGPGTRLTVL.

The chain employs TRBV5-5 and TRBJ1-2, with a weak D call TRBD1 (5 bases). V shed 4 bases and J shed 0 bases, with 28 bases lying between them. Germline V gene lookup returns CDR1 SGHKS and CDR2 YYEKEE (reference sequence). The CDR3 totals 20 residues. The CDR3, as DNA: TGTGCCAGCAGCCCGGGGCTGGGGGGGTCGTCAATTCGAGCTAACTATGGCTACACCTTC. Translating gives CASSPGLGGSSIRANYGYTF.

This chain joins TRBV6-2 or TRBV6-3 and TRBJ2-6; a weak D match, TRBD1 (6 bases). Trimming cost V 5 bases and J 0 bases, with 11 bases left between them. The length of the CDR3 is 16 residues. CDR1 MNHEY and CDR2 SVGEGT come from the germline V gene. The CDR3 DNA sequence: TGTGCCAGCAGTCCCTACAGGGTCTCTGGGGCCAACGTCCTGACTTTC. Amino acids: CASSPYRVSGANVLTF.

CDR3 sequence reads: CASSLEGTGEQFF. Here the CDR3 DNA reads TGTGCCAGCAGCTTAGAGGGAACCGGTGAGCAGTTCTTC. The genes are TRBV7-3 and TRBJ2-1; TRBD2 might be the D (5 bases). Germline values: CDR1 SGHTA, CDR2 FQGTGA. Trimming left V 2 bases short and J 9 bases short, with 11 bases between. CDR3 length equals 13 residues.

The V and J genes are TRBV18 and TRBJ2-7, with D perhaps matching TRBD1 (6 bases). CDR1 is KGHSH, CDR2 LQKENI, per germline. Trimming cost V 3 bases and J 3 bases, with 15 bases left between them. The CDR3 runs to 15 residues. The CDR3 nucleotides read TGTGCCAGCTCACCCTGGCAGGGGACACACTACGAGCAGTACTTC. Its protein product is CASSPWQGTHYEQYF.

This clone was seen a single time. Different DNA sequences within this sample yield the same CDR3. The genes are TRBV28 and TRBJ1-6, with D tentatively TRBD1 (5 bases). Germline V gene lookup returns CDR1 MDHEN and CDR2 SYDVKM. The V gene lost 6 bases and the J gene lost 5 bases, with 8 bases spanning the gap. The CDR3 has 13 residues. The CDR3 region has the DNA TGTGCCAGCAGAACAGGCAATAATTCACCCCTCCACTTT. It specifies CASRTGNNSPLHF.

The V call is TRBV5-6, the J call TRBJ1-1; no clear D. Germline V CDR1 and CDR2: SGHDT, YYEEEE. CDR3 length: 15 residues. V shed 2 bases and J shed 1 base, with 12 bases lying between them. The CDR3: CASSFGRQANTEAFF. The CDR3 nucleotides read TGTGCCAGCAGCTTCGGCCGACAAGCGAACACTGAAGCTTTCTTT.

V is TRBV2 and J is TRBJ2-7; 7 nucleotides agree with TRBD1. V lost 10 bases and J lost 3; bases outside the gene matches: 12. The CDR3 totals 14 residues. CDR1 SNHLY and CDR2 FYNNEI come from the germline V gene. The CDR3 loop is CATRDDRVYYEQYF. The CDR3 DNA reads TGTGCCACCAGGGATGACAGGGTATACTACGAGCAGTACTTC.